Sequencing of this T cell receptor beta chain was carried out in a study of OX40 agonist ivuxolimab in advanced cancers. The study's findings and limits: The 0.1-3.0 mg/kg partial responders had among the lowest clonal expansion. Still undetermined is the antigen specificity of the expanded peripheral T cells. On average, a greater number of expanded clones characterised CD8+ T cells relative to CD4+. Blood T cells, both CD4+ and CD8+, expanded clonally by week 6 at 0.1 to 3.0 mg/kg.

V was shortened by 7 bases and J by 4 bases, with 14 bases between the two germline ends. Germline V gives CDR1 SGDLS, CDR2 YYNGEE. This CDR3 has 14 amino acids. This clone has just a few counts. Its cognate antigen is unknown. TCRdb's table, derived via immunoSEQ multiplex PCR, lists solely in-frame clones and lacks some. The sample has under 75,000 clones, approximately 90% seen once; the top ten hold just over 14%. The input for sequencing was CD4+ or CD8+ T cells sorted from blood, taken in a trial of the OX40 agonist ivuxolimab. The receptor was isolated from an adult with an advanced solid tumor such as melanoma, head and neck, liver or kidney cancer. The J gene is TRBJ2-2, the V gene TRBV9; a possible D gene is TRBD2 (6 bases). This CDR3 is CASALGRGTGELFF. The CDR3 nucleotides are TGTGCCAGCGCACTCGGGAGAGGCACCGGGGAGCTGTTTTTT.